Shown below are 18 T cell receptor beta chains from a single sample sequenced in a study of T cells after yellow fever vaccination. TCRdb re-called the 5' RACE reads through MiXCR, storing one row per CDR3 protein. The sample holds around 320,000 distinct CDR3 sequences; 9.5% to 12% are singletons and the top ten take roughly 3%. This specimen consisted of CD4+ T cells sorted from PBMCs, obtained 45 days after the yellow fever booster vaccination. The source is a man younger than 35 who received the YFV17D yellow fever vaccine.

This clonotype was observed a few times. In nucleotides, the CDR3 is TGCAGTGCTATCGGGGGGGTCTACGAGCAGTACTTC. Encoded protein: CSAIGGVYEQYF. The genes are TRBV20-1 and TRBJ2-7; 8 nucleotides align to TRBD2. Trimming removed 4 bases from V and 3 bases from J; junction bases left unmatched: 2. Germline V gene lookup returns CDR1 DFQATT and CDR2 SNEGSKA (reference sequence). This CDR3 spans 12 amino acids.

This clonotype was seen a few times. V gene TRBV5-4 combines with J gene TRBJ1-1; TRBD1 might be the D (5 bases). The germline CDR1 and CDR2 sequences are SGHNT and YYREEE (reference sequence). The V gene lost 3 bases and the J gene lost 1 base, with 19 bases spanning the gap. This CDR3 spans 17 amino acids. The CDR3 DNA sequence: TGTGCCAGCAGCTCCGAGATCTGGACGGGACCGAACACTGAAGCTTTCTTT. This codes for CASSSEIWTGPNTEAFF.

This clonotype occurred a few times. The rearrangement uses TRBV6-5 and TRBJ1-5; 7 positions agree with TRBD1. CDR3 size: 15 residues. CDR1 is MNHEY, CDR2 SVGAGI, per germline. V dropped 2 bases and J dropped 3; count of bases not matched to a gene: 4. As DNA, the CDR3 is TGTGCCAGCAGTTACAGACAGGGCTTCAATCAGCCCCAGCATTTT. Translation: CASSYRQGFNQPQHF.

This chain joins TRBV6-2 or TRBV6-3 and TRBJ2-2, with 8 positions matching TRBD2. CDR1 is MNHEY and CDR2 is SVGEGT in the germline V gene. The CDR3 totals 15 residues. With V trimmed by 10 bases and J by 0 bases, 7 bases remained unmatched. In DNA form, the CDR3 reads TGTGCCACCAACTCACTAGCGGCGAACACCGGGGAGCTGTTTTTT. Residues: CATNSLAANTGELFF.

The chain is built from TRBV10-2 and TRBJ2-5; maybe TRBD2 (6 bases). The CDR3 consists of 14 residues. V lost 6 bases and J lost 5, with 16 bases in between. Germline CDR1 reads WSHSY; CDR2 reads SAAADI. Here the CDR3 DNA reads TGCGCCAGCAGCTCACGGGACGCGGGGGAGACCCAGTACTTC. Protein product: CASSSRDAGETQYF.

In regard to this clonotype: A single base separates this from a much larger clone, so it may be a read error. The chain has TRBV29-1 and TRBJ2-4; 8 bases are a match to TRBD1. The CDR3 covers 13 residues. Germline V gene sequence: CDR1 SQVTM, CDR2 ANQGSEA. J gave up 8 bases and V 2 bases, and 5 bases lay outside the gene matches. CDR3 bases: TGCAGCGTTGAAAGACAGGGGCATGACATTCAGTACTTC. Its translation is CSVERQGHDIQYF.

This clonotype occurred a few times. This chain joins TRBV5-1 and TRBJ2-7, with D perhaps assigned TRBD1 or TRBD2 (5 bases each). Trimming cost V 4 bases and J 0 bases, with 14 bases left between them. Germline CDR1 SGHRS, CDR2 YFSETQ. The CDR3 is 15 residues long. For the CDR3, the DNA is TGCGCCAGCAGCCCGGGACGGACCAGCTCCTACGAGCAGTACGTC. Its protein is CASSPGRTSSYEQYV.

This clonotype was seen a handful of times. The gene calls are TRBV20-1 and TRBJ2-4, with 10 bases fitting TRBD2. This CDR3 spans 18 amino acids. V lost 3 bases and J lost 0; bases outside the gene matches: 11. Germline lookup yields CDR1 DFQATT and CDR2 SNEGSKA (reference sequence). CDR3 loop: CSARGGAGGLEAKNIQYF. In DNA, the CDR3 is TGCAGTGCTAGGGGCGGAGCGGGGGGGCTTGAAGCCAAAAACATTCAGTACTTC.

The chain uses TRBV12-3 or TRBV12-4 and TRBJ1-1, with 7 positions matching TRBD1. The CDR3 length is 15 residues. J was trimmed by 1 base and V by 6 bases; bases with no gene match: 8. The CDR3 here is CASSPPRGSNTEAFF. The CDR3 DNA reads TGTGCCAGCAGCCCGCCCAGGGGGTCGAACACTGAAGCTTTCTTT.

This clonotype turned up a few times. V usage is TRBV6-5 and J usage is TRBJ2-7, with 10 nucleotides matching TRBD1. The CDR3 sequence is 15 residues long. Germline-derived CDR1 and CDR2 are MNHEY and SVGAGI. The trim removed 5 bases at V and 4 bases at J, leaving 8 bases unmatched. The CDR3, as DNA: TGTGCCAGCAGTACCGGGACAGGGGCGCAGTACGAGCAGTACTTC. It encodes CASSTGTGAQYEQYF.

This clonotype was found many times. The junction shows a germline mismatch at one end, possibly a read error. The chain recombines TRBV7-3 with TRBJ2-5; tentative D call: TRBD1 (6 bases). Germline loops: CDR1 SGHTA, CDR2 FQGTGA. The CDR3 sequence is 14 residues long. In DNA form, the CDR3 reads TGCGCCAGCAGCCCCGGGACAAACCAAGAGACCCAGTACTTC. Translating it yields CASSPGTNQETQYF.

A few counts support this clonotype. In DNA, the CDR3 is TGTGCCAGCAGCTTAGGCCCATCCAGCTCCTACAATGAGCAGTTCTTC. Its translation is CASSLGPSSSYNEQFF. The chain joins TRBV5-6 to TRBJ2-1; D is unclear. This CDR3 has 16 residues. With 2 bases removed from V and 0 bases from J, the gap between germline ends came to 12 bases. Germline loops: CDR1 SGHDT, CDR2 YYEEEE. The full variable domain, completed using reference TRBV5-6 and TRBJ2-1, is DAGVTQSPTHLIKTRGQQVTLRCSPKSGHDTVSWYQQALGQGPQFIFQYYEEEERQRGNFPDRFSGHQFPNYSSELNVNALLLGDSALYLCASSLGPSSSYNEQFFGPGTRLTVL.

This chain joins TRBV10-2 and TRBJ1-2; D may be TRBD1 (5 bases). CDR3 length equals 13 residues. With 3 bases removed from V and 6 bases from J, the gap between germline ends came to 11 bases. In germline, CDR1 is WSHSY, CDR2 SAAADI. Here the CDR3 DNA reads TGCGCCAGCAGTGACCCAGGGCGTGATGGCTACACCTTC. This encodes CASSDPGRDGYTF.

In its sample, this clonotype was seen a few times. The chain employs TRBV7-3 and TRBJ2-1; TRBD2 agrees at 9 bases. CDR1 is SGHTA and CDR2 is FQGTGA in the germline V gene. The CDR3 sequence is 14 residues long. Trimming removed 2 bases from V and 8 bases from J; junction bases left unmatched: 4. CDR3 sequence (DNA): TGTGCCAGCAGCTTAGCTGGGACTAGCCATGAGCAGTTCTTC. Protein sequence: CASSLAGTSHEQFF.

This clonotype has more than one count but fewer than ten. CDR3 sequence: CASIPVGGHEAFF. The DNA for the CDR3 is TGTGCCAGCATTCCCGTCGGGGGGCACGAAGCTTTCTTT. The V and J genes are TRBV2 and TRBJ1-1; D perhaps matches TRBD1 (6 bases). CDR3 size: 13 residues. Germline loops: CDR1 SNHLY, CDR2 FYNNEI. V gave up 7 bases and J gave up 8 bases, with 17 bases separating them. Looking up the rest from reference TRBV2 and TRBJ1-1 gives the full variable domain: EPEVTQTPSHQVTQMGQEVILRCVPISNHLYFYWYRQILGQKVEFLVSFYNNEISEKSEIFDDQFSVERPDGSNFTLKIRSTKLEDSAMYFCASIPVGGHEAFFGQGTRLTVV.

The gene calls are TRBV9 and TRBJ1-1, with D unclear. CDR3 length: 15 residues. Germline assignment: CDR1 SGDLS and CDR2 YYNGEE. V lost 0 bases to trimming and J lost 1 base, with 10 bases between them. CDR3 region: CASSVAQPGNTEAFF. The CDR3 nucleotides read TGTGCCAGCAGCGTAGCTCAGCCCGGGAACACTGAAGCTTTCTTT.

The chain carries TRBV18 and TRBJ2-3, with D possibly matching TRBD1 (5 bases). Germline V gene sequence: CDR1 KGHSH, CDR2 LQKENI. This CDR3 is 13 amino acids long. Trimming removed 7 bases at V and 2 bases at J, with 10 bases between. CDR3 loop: CASYATATDTQYF. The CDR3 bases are TGTGCCAGCTATGCGACAGCCACAGATACGCAGTATTTT.

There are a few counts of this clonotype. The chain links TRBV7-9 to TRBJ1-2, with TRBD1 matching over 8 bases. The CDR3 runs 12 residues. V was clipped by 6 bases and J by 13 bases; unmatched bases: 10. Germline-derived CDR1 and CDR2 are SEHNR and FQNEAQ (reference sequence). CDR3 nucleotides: TGTGCCAGCAGTCTGGACAGGGTTTCGTTCACCTTC. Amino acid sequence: CASSLDRVSFTF. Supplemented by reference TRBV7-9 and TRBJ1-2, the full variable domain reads DTGVSQNPRHKITKRGQNVTFRCDPISEHNRLYWYRQTLGQGPEFLTYFQNEAQLEKSRLLSDRFSAERPKGSFSTLEIQRTEQGDSAMYLCASSLDRVSFTFGSGTRLTVV.